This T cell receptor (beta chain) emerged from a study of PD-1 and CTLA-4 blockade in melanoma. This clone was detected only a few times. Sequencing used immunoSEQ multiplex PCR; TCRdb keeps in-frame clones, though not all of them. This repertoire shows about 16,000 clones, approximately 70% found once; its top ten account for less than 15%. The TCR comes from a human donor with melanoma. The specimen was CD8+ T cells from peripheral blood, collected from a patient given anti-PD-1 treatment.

The CDR3 DNA reads TGTGCCAGCAGTCCCCGCAGGGAGGATGACTACACCTTC. This codes for CASSPRREDDYTF. The rearrangement links TRBV12-3 or TRBV12-4 to TRBJ1-2; a possible D gene is TRBD1 (5 bases). This CDR3 comprises 13 residues. The V end lost 5 bases, the J end lost 10 bases, and 17 bases lay between the germline ends.